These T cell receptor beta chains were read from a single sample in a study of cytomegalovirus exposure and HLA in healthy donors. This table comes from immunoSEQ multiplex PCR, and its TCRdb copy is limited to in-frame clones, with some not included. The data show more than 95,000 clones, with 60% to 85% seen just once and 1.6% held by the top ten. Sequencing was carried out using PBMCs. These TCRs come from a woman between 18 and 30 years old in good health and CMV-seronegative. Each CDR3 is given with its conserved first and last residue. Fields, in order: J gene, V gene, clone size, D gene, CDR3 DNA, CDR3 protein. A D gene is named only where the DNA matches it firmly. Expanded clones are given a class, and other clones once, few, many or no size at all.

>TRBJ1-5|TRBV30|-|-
TGTGCCTGGAGTGTTAGTGATAGCAATCAGCCCCAGCATTTT
CAWSVSDSNQPQHF
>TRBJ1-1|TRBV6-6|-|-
TGTGCCACCTTGGGCGGGGCCGGCCTCCGCACTGAAGCTTTCTTT
CATLGGAGLRTEAFF
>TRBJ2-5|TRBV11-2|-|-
TGTGCCAGCAGCTTTCGGGGCCAAGAGACCCAGTACTTC
CASSFRGQETQYF
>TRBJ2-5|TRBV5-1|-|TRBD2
TGCGCCAGCAGCTTGGAGCCGGGACTAGCGGGGGGGACCCAGTACTTC
CASSLEPGLAGGTQYF
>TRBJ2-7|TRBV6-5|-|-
TGTGCCAGCAGTTACTGGTCCGGCTCCTACGAGCAGTACTTC
CASSYWSGSYEQYF
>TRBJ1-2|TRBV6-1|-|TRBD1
TGTGCCAGCAGGGAAACAGGGGGCGCGAATAACGGCTACACCTTC
CASRETGGANNGYTF
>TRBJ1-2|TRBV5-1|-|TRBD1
TGCGCCAGCAGCTTGGCGGGACAGGGTGATTGGTTGTCCTATGGCTACACCTTC
CASSLAGQGDWLSYGYTF
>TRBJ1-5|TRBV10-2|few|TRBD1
TGCGCCAGCAGGGGACAGGTTAATCAGCCCCAGCATTTT
CASRGQVNQPQHF
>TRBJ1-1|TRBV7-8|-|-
TGTGCCAGCAGCTTAAGACTAGACACTGAAGCTTTCTTT
CASSLRLDTEAFF
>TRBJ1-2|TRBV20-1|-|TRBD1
TGCAGTGCGGGACAGACAGGTGGCTACACCTTC
CSAGQTGGYTF
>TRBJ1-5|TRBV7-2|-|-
TGTGCCAGCAGCTTACGGGGGAATCAGCCCCAGCATTTT
CASSLRGNQPQHF
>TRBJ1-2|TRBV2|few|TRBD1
TGTGCCAGCGATTTACCGGGACAGGGGGCCTATGGCTACACCTTC
CASDLPGQGAYGYTF
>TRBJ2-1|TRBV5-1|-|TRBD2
TGCGCCAGCAGCTTGGCCTTAGCGGGGCCTTACAATGAGCAGTTCTTC
CASSLALAGPYNEQFF
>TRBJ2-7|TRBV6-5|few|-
TGTGCCAGCAGTTTAGGGAGGAAGGCCTACGAGCAGTACTTC
CASSLGRKAYEQYF
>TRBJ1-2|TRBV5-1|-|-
TGCGCCAGCAGCTGGACAGCCTCCTATGGCTACACCTTC
CASSWTASYGYTF
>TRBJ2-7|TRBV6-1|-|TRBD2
TGTGCCAGCGGGACTAGCGGGGGAGCCTACGAGCAGTACTTC
CASGTSGGAYEQYF
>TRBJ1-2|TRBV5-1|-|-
TGCGCCAGCAGCTTAGGACAAAGAGGCTACACCTTC
CASSLGQRGYTF
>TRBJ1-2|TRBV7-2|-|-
TGTTCCAGCAGCTTAGAAGGTCTGGGGGGCTATGGCTACACCTTC
CSSSLEGLGGYGYTF
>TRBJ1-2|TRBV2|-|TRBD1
TGTGCCAGCCTCATCGACAGGGGTCATGGCTACACCTTC
CASLIDRGHGYTF
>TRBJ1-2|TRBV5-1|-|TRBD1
TGCGCCAGCAGCGGGGACAGCTACTATGGCTACACCTTC
CASSGDSYYGYTF